The clone carrying this T cell receptor beta chain was counted a few times. cDNA reverse transcribed from extracted RNA served as the sequencing template. Produced via immunoSEQ multiplex PCR; TCRdb's table is partial and in-frame only. The table includes about 64,000 clones, about 44% detected once. The data stem from a study of CD8+ T cells in alopecia areata. Collected material from alopecia areata patients comprised lesional scalp punch biopsies and peripheral blood. In germline, CDR1 is PRHDT, CDR2 FYEKMQ (reference sequence). The CDR3 totals 12 residues. Trimming removed 10 bases from V and 0 bases from J, with 7 bases in between.

The V call is TRBV13, the J call TRBJ2-1; D not resolved. This TCR derives from a human donor with alopecia areata. Specimen: NKG2D-low CD8+ T cells sorted from blood. CDR3 amino acids: CATKGSYNEQFF. CDR3 nucleotide sequence: TGTGCCACCAAGGGCTCCTACAATGAGCAGTTCTTC.